The present entry profiles one T cell receptor (beta chain) with its context. Its matching antigen is unknown. Germline V gene sequence: CDR1 DFQATT, CDR2 SNEGSKA (reference sequence). V was pared by 0 bases and J by 3 bases, with 8 bases between. The CDR3 is made up of 13 amino acids. This entry belongs to a study of post-analysis software for immune sequencing data. Study overall: The patients showed relapsing-remitting, secondary progressive and progressive-relapsing multiple sclerosis courses.

Whole-study results and caveats: The normalized Chao1 diversity of multiple sclerosis patients was significantly lower than that of controls. In patients, 4 to 6 TRBV segments were more frequent than in controls, with TRBV5-6, TRBV5-1 and TRBV20-1 among them.

Sequencing libraries made from TCR beta cDNA carried unique molecular identifiers. Each sample of roughly 0.9 to 10 million input T cells yielded 500,000 or so cDNA molecules, so each molecule approximated one T cell. TCRdb recomputed calls from the PCR reads with MiXCR, one row per CDR3 protein. The sample lists some 690,000 distinct CDR3 sequences; approximately 30% were seen once. The source of this sequence is a girl aged 10 to 17 with multiple sclerosis. The sample was blood. J is TRBJ2-5 and V is TRBV20-1, with D perhaps TRBD2 (5 bases). The DNA for the CDR3 is TGCAGTGCTAGAGAGGCTAGCAAAGAGACCCAGTACTTC. It yields the protein CSAREASKETQYF.